This TCR beta chain was obtained from a study of blood T cells in healthy people across ages. Looking at the study overall: T cells yielded about one barcoded beta molecule per two cells through template switching. Study outcomes and limitations: Getting older went along with TCR beta diversity per million T cells dropping roughly linearly. Conclusively comparing naive with antigen-experienced cells was impossible with unsorted PBMCs. Among long-lived donors, naive CD4+ cells were more numerous and diversity higher than in aged donors.

Combining a sample-barcoded 5' primer with a J-beta primer mix, a second PCR ran for about 6 to 11 cycles. TCRdb analysed the 5' RACE reads with MiXCR anew, one entry per CDR3 protein. The sample has hundreds of thousands of distinct CDR3 sequences, 58% seen once. Per germline, CDR1 SGHKS and CDR2 YYEKEE (reference sequence). CDR3 length equals 16 residues. V lost 3 bases and J lost 2, with 15 bases in between. Points on this clonotype: Its antigen is undetermined.

The V and J genes are TRBV5-5 and TRBJ1-5; D ambiguous. The sequence came from a man under 40 in good health. Sequencing was carried out using blood. The CDR3 DNA is TGTGCCAGCAGCTGGGAGTGGGTGCGTGGCAATCAGCCCCAGCATTTT. As protein: CASSWEWVRGNQPQHF.